What follows are 5 T cell receptor beta chains derived from one specimen sequenced in a study of identifying expanded T cells in peripheral blood. Produced via immunoSEQ multiplex PCR; TCRdb's table is partial and in-frame only. Of roughly 100,000 clones in the sample, approximately 88% were seen once. Sequenced input: blood. These receptors were obtained from a person aged 18 to 70 in good health.

The chain has TRBV28 and TRBJ2-3; D is undetermined. The ends were cut back, 6 bases at V and 1 base at J, with 8 bases in the middle. Germline lookup yields CDR1 MDHEN and CDR2 SYDVKM. The length of the CDR3 is 13 residues. The CDR3 DNA reads as TGTGCCAGCAGGGGTTCTGGCACAGATACGCAGTATTTT. This codes for CASRGSGTDTQYF.

This sequence joins TRBV6-1 and TRBJ1-5, with 10 bases lining up with TRBD1. The CDR3 runs to 14 residues. V gave up 7 bases and J gave up 5 bases; unmatched junction bases: 5. CDR1 MNHNS and CDR2 SASEGT come from the germline V gene. CDR3 coding DNA: TGTGCCAGCACAATAGACAGGGGGCATCAGCCCCAGCATTTT. Translating it yields CASTIDRGHQPQHF.

The chain combines TRBV7-9 with TRBJ1-4; D remains unclear. Between the trimmed V and J ends, which lost 1 base and 0 bases, there was a span of 12 bases. Germline V gene data show CDR1 as SEHNR and CDR2 as FQNEAQ (reference sequence). The CDR3 consists of 17 residues. This CDR3 reads CASSLEASFATNEKLFF. As DNA, the CDR3 is TGTGCCAGCAGCTTAGAGGCGAGTTTTGCAACTAATGAAAAACTGTTTTTT. The whole variable domain, remainder taken from reference TRBV7-9 and TRBJ1-4, is DTGVSQNPRHKITKRGQNVTFRCDPISEHNRLYWYRQTLGQGPEFLTYFQNEAQLEKSRLLSDRFSAERPKGSFSTLEIQRTEQGDSAMYLCASSLEASFATNEKLFFGSGTQLSVL.

V usage is TRBV10-3 and J usage is TRBJ1-6; D remains ambiguous. CDR3 length: 13 residues. Trimming stripped 7 bases from V and 9 bases from J, with 13 bases between. CDR1 is ENHRY and CDR2 is SYGVKD in the germline V gene. As DNA, the CDR3 is TGTGCCATCAATAAGGATATGGGTTCACCCCTCCACTTT. This sequence encodes CAINKDMGSPLHF.

The rearrangement joins TRBV7-2 to TRBJ1-2, with D possibly being TRBD1 (5 bases). CDR1 is SGHTA and CDR2 is FQGNSA in the germline V gene. The germline V and J ends were trimmed by 0 bases and 6 bases, with 8 bases remaining between them. The CDR3 extends over 13 amino acids. In DNA form, the CDR3 reads TGTGCCAGCAGCTTAGCCAGGGAGAATGGCTACACCTTC. This translates into CASSLARENGYTF.